This TCR beta chain derives from a study of shared clonotypes between healthy human individuals. Study-wide background: A donor's plate count was three for CD4 naive and three for CD4 memory; CD8 naive had two and CD8 memory one. Study-wide findings and caveats: Represented diversity (both genetic and exposure-history) was limited by the small number of donors. For naive CD4 cells, roughly 4.6% of clonotypes were shared across a handful of donors.

TCRdb's table, derived via immunoSEQ multiplex PCR, lists solely in-frame clones and lacks some. The repertoire includes nearly 750,000 clones, 72% of them detected once, and approximately 2% sits in the top ten. This clone was counted between two and nine times. Its antigen is unidentified. Sequenced: memory CD4+ T cells sorted from blood. The subset was: CD45RA-negative fraction. The clonotype originates from a woman in her thirties in good health.

The CDR3 nucleotides read TGTGCCAGCAGCTTTGAGGCAGGGGCACGCTACGAGCAGTACTTC. This gives the protein CASSFEAGARYEQYF. This rearrangement joins TRBV5-6 to TRBJ2-7, with a possible D match to TRBD1 (6 bases). The CDR3 contains 15 residues. V was trimmed by 2 bases and J by 3 bases, leaving 15 bases between them. Germline lookup yields CDR1 SGHDT and CDR2 YYEEEE.